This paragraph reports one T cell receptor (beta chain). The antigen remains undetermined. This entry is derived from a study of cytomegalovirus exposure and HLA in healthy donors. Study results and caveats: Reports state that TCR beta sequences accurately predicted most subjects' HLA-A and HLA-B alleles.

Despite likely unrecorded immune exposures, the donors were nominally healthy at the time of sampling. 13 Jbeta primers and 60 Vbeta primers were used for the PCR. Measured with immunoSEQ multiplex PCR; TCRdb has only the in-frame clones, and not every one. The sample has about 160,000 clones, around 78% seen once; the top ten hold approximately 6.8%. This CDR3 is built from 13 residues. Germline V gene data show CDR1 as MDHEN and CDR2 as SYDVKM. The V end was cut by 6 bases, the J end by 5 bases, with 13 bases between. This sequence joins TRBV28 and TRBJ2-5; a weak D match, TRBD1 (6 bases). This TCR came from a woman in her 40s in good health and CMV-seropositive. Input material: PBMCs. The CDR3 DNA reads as TGTGCCAGCAGCTCATCAGGGGCGGAGACCCAGTACTTC. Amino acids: CASSSSGAETQYF.